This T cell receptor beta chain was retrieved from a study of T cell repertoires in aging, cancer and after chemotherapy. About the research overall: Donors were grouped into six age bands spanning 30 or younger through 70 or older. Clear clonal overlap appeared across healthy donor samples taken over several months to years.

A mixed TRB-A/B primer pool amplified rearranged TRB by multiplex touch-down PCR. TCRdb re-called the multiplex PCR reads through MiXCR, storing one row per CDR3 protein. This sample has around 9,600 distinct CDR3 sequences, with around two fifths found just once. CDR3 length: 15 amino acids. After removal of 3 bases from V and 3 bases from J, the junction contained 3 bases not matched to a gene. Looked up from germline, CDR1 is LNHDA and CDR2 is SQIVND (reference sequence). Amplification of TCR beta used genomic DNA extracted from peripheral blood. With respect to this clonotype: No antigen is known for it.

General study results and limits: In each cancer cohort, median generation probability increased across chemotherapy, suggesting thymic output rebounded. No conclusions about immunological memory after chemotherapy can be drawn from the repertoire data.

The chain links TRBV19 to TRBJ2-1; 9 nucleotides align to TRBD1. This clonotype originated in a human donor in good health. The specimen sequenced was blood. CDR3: CASSIQTGGYNEQFF. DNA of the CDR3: TGTGCCAGTAGTATCCAGACAGGGGGCTACAATGAGCAGTTCTTC.